This is a list of T cell receptor beta chains from one sample in a study of metastatic and nonmetastatic thyroid tumors. Via MiXCR, TCRdb re-called the PCR reads. The sample yields about 53,000 clones, 20% to 25% seen once. Sequences were obtained from blood. The receptors come from a female donor with papillary thyroid cancer or a benign thyroid nodule (not recorded which). Some clones in this sample may be carry-over from other donors' samples. Both conserved end residues are part of each CDR3. The D gene is left open where the match is weak. Clone size, where shown, is once, few, many, or a class for clones that have expanded.

J	size	length	D	V	CDR3	DNA
TRBJ2-7	few	17	TRBD2	TRBV6-2/TRBV6-3	CASSYLASGGTSYEQYF	TGTGCCAGCAGTTACTTGGCTAGCGGTGGAACTTCCTACGAGCAGTACTTC
TRBJ2-1	many	15	.	TRBV5-1	CASSLDTSSYNEQFF	TGCGCCAGCAGCTTAGATACAAGCTCCTACAATGAGCAGTTCTTC
TRBJ2-1	many	13	.	TRBV3-1	CASSQGGGREQFF	TGTGCCAGCAGCCAGGGGGGCGGGCGTGAGCAGTTCTTC
TRBJ2-7	many	15	TRBD1	TRBV5-5	CASSLQGVVSYEQYF	TGTGCCAGCAGCTTACAGGGGGTGGTTTCCTACGAGCAGTACTTC
TRBJ2-7	medium-sized	15	.	TRBV20-1	CSAGGGGGGFYEQYF	TGCAGTGCCGGAGGGGGGGGCGGAGGGTTCTACGAGCAGTACTTC
TRBJ1-1	many	14	.	TRBV20-1	CSPGFQPTGPEAFF	TGCAGCCCCGGTTTCCAACCGACAGGACCTGAAGCTTTCTTT
TRBJ2-2	many	15	.	TRBV11-2	CASSLLLASTGELFF	TGTGCCAGCAGCTTATTGCTAGCAAGCACCGGGGAGCTGTTTTTT
TRBJ1-5	many	13	.	TRBV20-1	CSAITGSNQPQHF	TGCAGTGCTATTACAGGGAGCAATCAGCCCCAGCATTTT
TRBJ2-5	many	14	.	TRBV29-1	CSVEDQGIRETQYF	TGCAGCGTTGAAGACCAGGGCATACGGGAGACCCAGTACTTC
TRBJ1-5	many	14	TRBD1	TRBV19	CAIGTGALFQPQHF	TGTGCCATCGGAACAGGGGCCCTCTTTCAGCCCCAGCATTTT
TRBJ2-7	many	16	.	TRBV6-2/TRBV6-3	CASSSLSVGRIHEQYF	TGTGCCAGCAGTTCTCTAAGTGTGGGCCGGATCCACGAGCAGTACTTC
TRBJ1-3	many	13	.	TRBV18	CASSTSSGNTIYF	TGTGCCAGCTCAACCTCGTCTGGAAACACCATATATTTT
TRBJ1-1	many	12	.	TRBV5-5	CASSLLATEAFF	TGTGCCAGCAGCTTACTAGCCACTGAAGCTTTCTTT
TRBJ2-1	many	14	TRBD1	TRBV7-3	CASSPGTGSNEQFF	TGTGCCAGCAGCCCCGGGACAGGAAGCAATGAGCAGTTCTTC
TRBJ2-3	many	11	.	TRBV28	CASTRRDTQYF	TGTGCCAGCACCCGGAGGGATACGCAGTATTTT
TRBJ1-2	many	12	.	TRBV28	CASSFVNYGYTF	TGTGCCAGCAGTTTCGTCAACTATGGCTACACCTTC
TRBJ2-3	many	14	.	TRBV7-3	CASSSPGGTDTQYF	TGTGCCAGCAGCTCGCCGGGAGGCACAGATACGCAGTATTTT
TRBJ2-7	.	16	.	TRBV9	CTSSERGSVYSYEQYF	TGTACCAGCAGCGAAAGGGGGTCCGTCTACTCCTACGAGCAGTACTTC
TRBJ2-7	many	12	.	TRBV6-2/TRBV6-3	CASSYRGYEQYF	TGTGCCAGCAGTTACCGGGGCTACGAGCAGTACTTC
TRBJ2-7	many	16	TRBD2	TRBV6-1	CASSEGGGTSGYEQYF	TGTGCCAGCAGTGAAGGGGGGGGGACTAGCGGATACGAGCAGTACTTC
TRBJ2-7	many	15	.	TRBV5-4	CATPKAGTAGREQYF	TGTGCCACCCCTAAGGCTGGGACAGCGGGAAGGGAGCAGTACTTC
TRBJ2-1	many	13	TRBD2	TRBV7-9	CASSPLLGREQFF	TGTGCCAGCAGCCCGCTACTCGGGAGGGAGCAGTTCTTC
TRBJ2-5	many	18	TRBD1	TRBV27	CASRRQGGGTGRAETQYF	TGTGCCAGCAGACGCCAGGGTGGGGGGACAGGGAGGGCAGAGACCCAGTACTTC
TRBJ2-5	many	11	.	TRBV6-1	CASSAESTQYF	TGTGCCAGCAGTGCAGAGAGTACCCAGTACTTC
TRBJ2-5	many	12	.	TRBV29-1	CSVAQTRETQYF	TGCAGCGTTGCTCAGACACGGGAGACCCAGTACTTC
TRBJ2-3	many	16	TRBD1	TRBV6-5	CASSYSPQGARDTQYF	TGTGCCAGCAGTTACTCCCCTCAGGGGGCAAGGGATACGCAGTATTTT
TRBJ2-7	few	15	TRBD1	TRBV6-5	CASIYTQGAGYEQYF	TGTGCCAGCATTTACACCCAGGGGGCGGGTTACGAGCAGTACTTC
TRBJ2-1	once	14	.	TRBV11-2	CASSLGGQYNEQFF	TGTGCCAGCAGTCTCGGCGGGCAGTACAATGAGCAGTTCTTC
TRBJ2-3	.	16	TRBD2	TRBV7-3	CASSPGLSGFTHTQYF	TGTGCCAGCAGTCCGGGACTATCGGGGTTCACACATACGCAGTATTTT
TRBJ2-1	many	18	TRBD2	TRBV28	CASKYPGLAGGPYNEQFF	TGTGCCAGCAAATATCCGGGACTAGCGGGAGGGCCCTACAATGAGCAGTTCTTC
TRBJ1-1	many	14	.	TRBV28	CASTSVHGNTEAFF	TGTGCCAGCACTTCCGTCCATGGGAACACTGAAGCTTTCTTT
TRBJ1-6	medium-sized	12	.	TRBV20-1	CSAPDLSSPLHF	TGCAGTGCCCCGGACCTCAGTTCACCCCTCCACTTT
TRBJ2-7	.	13	.	TRBV7-2	CASSLTWVKEQYF	TGTGCCAGCAGCTTAACGTGGGTGAAAGAGCAGTACTTC
TRBJ1-3	many	15	TRBD1	TRBV5-1	CASSLGTGPGNTIYF	TGCGCCAGCAGCTTGGGGACAGGGCCTGGAAACACCATATATTTT
TRBJ1-5	many	14	TRBD1	TRBV2	CASSEATGVKPQHF	TGTGCCAGCAGTGAAGCTACAGGGGTTAAGCCCCAGCATTTT
TRBJ1-4	many	15	.	TRBV12-3/TRBV12-4	CASRTGASPNEKLFF	TGTGCCAGCAGGACCGGGGCCAGTCCAAATGAAAAACTGTTTTTT
TRBJ2-1	many	16	.	TRBV9	CASSVGPQTGYNEQFF	TGTGCCAGCAGTGTAGGCCCGCAGACTGGATACAATGAGCAGTTCTTC
TRBJ2-1	many	17	TRBD1	TRBV5-1	CASSPTGGLTIYDEQFF	TGCGCCAGCAGCCCTACAGGGGGCCTTACAATATATGATGAGCAGTTCTTC
TRBJ2-7	.	15	TRBD2	TRBV7-2	CASSLGLAGSYDQYF	TGTGCCAGCAGCTTGGGACTAGCGGGCTCCTACGATCAGTACTTC
TRBJ1-5	many	13	.	TRBV20-1	CSATGGLDQPQHF	TGCAGTGCTACTGGAGGCTTAGATCAGCCCCAGCATTTT
TRBJ2-5	many	11	.	TRBV7-9	CASSSQETQYF	TGTGCCAGCAGCTCACAAGAGACCCAGTACTTC
TRBJ2-3	many	14	.	TRBV5-1	CASSLLSITDTQYF	TGCGCCAGCAGCCTCCTATCTATCACAGATACGCAGTATTTT
TRBJ1-6	many	15	.	TRBV30	CAWSVIAGEVSPLHF	TGTGCCTGGAGTGTAATTGCAGGGGAAGTTTCACCCCTCCACTTT
TRBJ2-2	many	17	TRBD2	TRBV5-4	CASSSKYIAGDTGELFF	TGTGCCAGCAGCTCTAAGTACATAGCGGGAGATACCGGGGAGCTGTTTTTT
TRBJ1-1	many	15	.	TRBV5-6	CASSPTLDRNTEAFF	TGTGCCAGCAGCCCTACCCTCGACAGGAACACTGAAGCTTTCTTT
TRBJ1-2	many	15	TRBD1	TRBV4-1	CASSTRTGGNYGYTF	TGCGCCAGCAGCACCCGGACAGGGGGGAACTATGGCTACACCTTC
TRBJ2-1	.	19	TRBD2	TRBV28	CASSLFWTSGRGVYNEQFF	TGTGCCAGCAGTTTATTTTGGACTAGCGGGAGAGGGGTCTACAATGAGCAGTTCTTC
TRBJ2-3	many	13	.	TRBV15	CATSGLDTDTQYF	TGTGCCACCAGCGGGTTGGACACAGATACGCAGTATTTT
TRBJ1-1	many	12	.	TRBV3-1	CASSHSSTEAFF	TGTGCCAGCAGCCACAGTAGCACTGAAGCTTTCTTT
TRBJ2-3	many	14	TRBD2	TRBV29-1	CSVGPSGGTDTQYF	TGCAGCGTTGGCCCTAGCGGGGGCACAGATACGCAGTATTTT
TRBJ1-6	many	15	.	TRBV5-1	CASSLVWGAVSPLHF	TGCGCCAGCAGCTTGGTTTGGGGGGCCGTTTCACCCCTCCACTTT
TRBJ2-1	many	11	.	TRBV7-3	CAIKKGHEQFF	TGTGCCATTAAAAAGGGGCACGAGCAGTTCTTC
TRBJ1-2	.	14	.	TRBV28	CASNSDRAGDGYTF	TGTGCCAGTAACTCCGATAGGGCCGGGGATGGCTACACCTTC
TRBJ2-5	many	14	TRBD1	TRBV11-2	CASSTNRGRRTQYF	TGTGCCAGCAGCACCAACAGGGGGCGGCGGACCCAGTACTTC
TRBJ2-3	many	14	.	TRBV29-1	CSGAATRSQDTQYF	TGCAGCGGTGCAGCGACCCGAAGTCAGGATACGCAGTATTTT
TRBJ2-1	many	14	.	TRBV19	CASSIVSLGHEQFF	TGTGCCAGTAGTATTGTAAGCCTCGGTCATGAGCAGTTCTTC
TRBJ2-7	.	11	.	TRBV20-1	CSAISHYEQYF	TGCAGTGCTATCTCCCACTACGAGCAGTACTTC
TRBJ2-7	many	13	TRBD1	TRBV5-6	CASSRYGQGGQYF	TGTGCCAGCAGCCGATACGGACAGGGTGGGCAGTACTTC
TRBJ2-2	.	15	.	TRBV3-1	CASSSRLADTGELFF	TGTGCCAGCAGCTCCCGACTCGCGGACACCGGGGAGCTGTTTTTC